These T cell receptor beta chains were read from a single sample in a study of T cell repertoires in cytomegalovirus infection. TCRdb reanalysed the reads using MiXCR and keeps one entry per CDR3 protein. The sample records roughly 920,000 distinct CDR3 sequences, roughly 30% being singletons. These TCRs are of unknown antigen specificity. Sample: cultured CD8+ T cells from PBMCs, taken from culture after CMV antigen stimulation. Receptors originate from a human donor in good health (CMV status not recorded). Some clones in this sample may be carry-over from other donors' samples. Both conserved end residues are part of each CDR3. The D gene is left open where the match is weak. A clone size is listed for some rows: how often the clone was seen (once, few, many), or a class if it is expanded.

J gene: TRBJ2-7
V gene: TRBV5-6
clone size: -
D gene: -
CDR3 protein: CASSLVPGPTYEQYF
CDR3 DNA: TGTGCCAGCAGCTTGGTACCAGGGCCTACCTACGAGCAGTACTTC

J gene: TRBJ2-3
V gene: TRBV7-9
clone size: -
D gene: -
CDR3 protein: CASSLGLSSTDTQYF
CDR3 DNA: TGTGCCAGCAGCTTAGGGCTGTCAAGCACAGATACGCAGTATTTT

J gene: TRBJ1-1
V gene: TRBV20-1
clone size: -
D gene: -
CDR3 protein: CSARWVAWAFF
CDR3 DNA: TGCAGTGCCCGCTGGGTGGCTTGGGCTTTCTTT

J gene: TRBJ2-2
V gene: TRBV7-3
clone size: -
D gene: -
CDR3 protein: CASSPVRTNKNTGELFF
CDR3 DNA: TGTGCCAGCAGCCCAGTTAGAACGAATAAGAACACCGGGGAGCTGTTTTTT

J gene: TRBJ1-4
V gene: TRBV14
clone size: -
D gene: TRBD1
CDR3 protein: CASSSLTGGTDDYSNEKLFF
CDR3 DNA: TGTGCCAGCAGCTCCCTTACAGGGGGCACCGATGATTATAGTAATGAAAAACTGTTTTTT

J gene: TRBJ1-6
V gene: TRBV27
clone size: -
D gene: -
CDR3 protein: CASSNDKALNSPLHF
CDR3 DNA: TGTGCCAGCAGTAATGACAAGGCTCTTAATTCACCCCTCCACTTT

J gene: TRBJ2-7
V gene: TRBV9
clone size: -
D gene: -
CDR3 protein: CASGFSDYEQYF
CDR3 DNA: TGTGCCAGCGGGTTCTCAGATTACGAGCAGTACTTC

J gene: TRBJ2-1
V gene: TRBV6-6
clone size: -
D gene: -
CDR3 protein: CASSYLDRETGHNEQFF
CDR3 DNA: TGTGCCAGCAGTTACTTGGATAGGGAGACGGGCCACAATGAGCAGTTCTTC

J gene: TRBJ2-4
V gene: TRBV4-1
clone size: few
D gene: -
CDR3 protein: CASSQGDGKNIQYF
CDR3 DNA: TGCGCCAGCAGCCAAGGGGACGGAAAAAACATTCAGTACTTC

J gene: TRBJ1-2
V gene: TRBV12-3/TRBV12-4
clone size: many
D gene: TRBD1
CDR3 protein: CASSLAGQEDGYTF
CDR3 DNA: TGTGCCAGCAGTTTAGCGGGACAGGAGGATGGCTACACCTTC